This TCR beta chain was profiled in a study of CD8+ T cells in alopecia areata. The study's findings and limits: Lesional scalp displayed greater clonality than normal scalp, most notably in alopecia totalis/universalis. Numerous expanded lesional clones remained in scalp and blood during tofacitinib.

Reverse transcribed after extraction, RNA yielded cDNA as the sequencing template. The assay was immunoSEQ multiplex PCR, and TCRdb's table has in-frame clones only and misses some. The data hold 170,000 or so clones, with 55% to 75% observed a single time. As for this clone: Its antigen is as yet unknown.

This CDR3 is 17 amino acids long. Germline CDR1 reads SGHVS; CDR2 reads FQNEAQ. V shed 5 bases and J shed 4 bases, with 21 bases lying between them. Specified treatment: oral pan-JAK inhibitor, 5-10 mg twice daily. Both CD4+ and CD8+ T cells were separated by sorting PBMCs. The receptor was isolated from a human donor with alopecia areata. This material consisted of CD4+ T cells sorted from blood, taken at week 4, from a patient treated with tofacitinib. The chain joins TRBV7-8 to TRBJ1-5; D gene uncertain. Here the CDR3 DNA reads TGTGCCAGCAGCCCTGCCGTAGGAGCCGTACTAAATCAGCCCCAGCATTTT. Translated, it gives CASSPAVGAVLNQPQHF. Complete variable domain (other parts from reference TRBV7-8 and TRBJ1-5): GAGVSQSPRYKVAKRGQDVALRCDPISGHVSLFWYQQALGQGPEFLTYFQNEAQLDKSGLPSDRFFAERPEGSVSTLKIQRTQQEDSAVYLCASSPAVGAVLNQPQHFGDGTRLSIL.